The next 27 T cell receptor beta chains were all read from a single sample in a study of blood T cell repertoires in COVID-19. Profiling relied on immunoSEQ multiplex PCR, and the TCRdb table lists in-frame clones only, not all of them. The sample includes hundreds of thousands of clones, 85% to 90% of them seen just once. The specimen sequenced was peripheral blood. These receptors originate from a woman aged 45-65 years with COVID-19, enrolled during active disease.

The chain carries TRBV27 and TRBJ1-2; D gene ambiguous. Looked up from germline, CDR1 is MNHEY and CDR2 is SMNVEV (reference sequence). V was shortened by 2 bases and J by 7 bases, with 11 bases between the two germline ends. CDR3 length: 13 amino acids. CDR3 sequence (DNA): TGTGCCAGCAGTTTAAGGCGGGATGGTGGCTACACCTTC. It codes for CASSLRRDGGYTF.

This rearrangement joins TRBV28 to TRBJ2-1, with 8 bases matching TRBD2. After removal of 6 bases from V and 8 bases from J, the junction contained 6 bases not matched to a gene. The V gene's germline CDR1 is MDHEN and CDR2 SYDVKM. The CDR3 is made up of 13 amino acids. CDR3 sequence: CASRRTSRDEQFF. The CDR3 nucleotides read TGTGCCAGCAGACGGACTAGCAGGGATGAGCAGTTCTTC.

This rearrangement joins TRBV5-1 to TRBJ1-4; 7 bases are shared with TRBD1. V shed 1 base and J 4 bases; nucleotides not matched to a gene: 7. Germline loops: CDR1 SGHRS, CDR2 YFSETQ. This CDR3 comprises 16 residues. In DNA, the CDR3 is TGCGCCAGCAGCTTGTTAGTATCAGGGGGTAATGAAAAACTGTTTTTT. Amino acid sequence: CASSLLVSGGNEKLFF.

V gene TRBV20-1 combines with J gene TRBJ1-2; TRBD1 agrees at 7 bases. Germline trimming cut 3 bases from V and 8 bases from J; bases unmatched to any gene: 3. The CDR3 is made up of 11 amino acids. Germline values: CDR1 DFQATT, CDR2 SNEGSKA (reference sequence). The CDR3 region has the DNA TGCAGTGCTAGGACAGGGAGCGGCTACACCTTC. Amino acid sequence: CSARTGSGYTF.

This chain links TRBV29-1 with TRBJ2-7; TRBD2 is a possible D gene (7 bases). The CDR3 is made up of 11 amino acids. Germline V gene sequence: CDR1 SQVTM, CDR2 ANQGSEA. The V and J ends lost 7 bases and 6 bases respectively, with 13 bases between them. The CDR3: CSAWEGGEQYF. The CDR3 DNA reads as TGCAGCGCCTGGGAGGGGGGCGAGCAGTACTTC.

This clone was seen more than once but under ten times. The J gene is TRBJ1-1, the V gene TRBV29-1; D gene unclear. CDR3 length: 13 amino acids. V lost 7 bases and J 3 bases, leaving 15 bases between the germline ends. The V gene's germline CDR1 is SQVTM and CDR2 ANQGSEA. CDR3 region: CSATRGGDTEAFF. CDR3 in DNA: TGCAGCGCCACCCGCGGCGGGGACACTGAAGCTTTCTTT.

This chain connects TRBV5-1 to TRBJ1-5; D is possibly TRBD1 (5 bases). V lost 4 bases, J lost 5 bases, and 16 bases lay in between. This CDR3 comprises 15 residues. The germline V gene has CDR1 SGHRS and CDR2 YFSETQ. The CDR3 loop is CASSPGLSGDQPQHF. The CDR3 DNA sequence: TGCGCCAGCAGCCCGGGACTCTCGGGGGATCAGCCCCAGCATTTT.

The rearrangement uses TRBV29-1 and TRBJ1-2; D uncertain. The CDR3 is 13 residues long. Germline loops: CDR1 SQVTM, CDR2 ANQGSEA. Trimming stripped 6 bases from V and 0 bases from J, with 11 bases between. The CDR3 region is CSVATTANYGYTF. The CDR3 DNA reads TGCAGCGTCGCGACTACAGCTAACTATGGCTACACCTTC.

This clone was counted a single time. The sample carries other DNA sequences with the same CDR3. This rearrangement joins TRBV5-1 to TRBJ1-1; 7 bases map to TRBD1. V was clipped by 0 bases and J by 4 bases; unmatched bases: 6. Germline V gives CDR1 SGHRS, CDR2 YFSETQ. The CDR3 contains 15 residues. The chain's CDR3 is CASSLEGQGGTEAFF. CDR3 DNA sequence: TGCGCCAGCAGCTTGGAGGGGCAGGGGGGCACTGAAGCTTTCTTT. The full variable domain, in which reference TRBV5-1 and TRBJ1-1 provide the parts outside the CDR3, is KAGVTQTPRYLIKTRGQQVTLSCSPISGHRSVSWYQQTPGQGLQFLFEYFSETQRNKGNFPGRFSGRQFSNSRSEMNVSTLELGDSALYLCASSLEGQGGTEAFFGQGTRLTVV.

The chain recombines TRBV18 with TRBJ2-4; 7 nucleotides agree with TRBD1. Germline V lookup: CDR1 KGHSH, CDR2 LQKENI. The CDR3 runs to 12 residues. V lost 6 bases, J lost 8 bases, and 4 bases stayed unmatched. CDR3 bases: TGTGCCAGCTCCCTTGACAGGGACATTCAGTACTTC. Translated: CASSLDRDIQYF.

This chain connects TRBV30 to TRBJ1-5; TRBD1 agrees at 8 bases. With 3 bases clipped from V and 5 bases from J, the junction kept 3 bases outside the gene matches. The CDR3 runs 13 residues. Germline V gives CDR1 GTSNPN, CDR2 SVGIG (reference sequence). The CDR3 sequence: CAWSTDRDQPQHF. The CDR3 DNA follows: TGTGCCTGGAGCACGGACAGGGATCAGCCCCAGCATTTT.

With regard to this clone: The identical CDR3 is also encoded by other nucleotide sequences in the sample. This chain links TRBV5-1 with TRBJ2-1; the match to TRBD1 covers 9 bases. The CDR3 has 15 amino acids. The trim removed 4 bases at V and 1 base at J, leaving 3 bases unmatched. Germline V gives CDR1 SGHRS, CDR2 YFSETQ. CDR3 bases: TGCGCCAGCAGCCCGGGACAGGGATCCTACAATGAGCAGTTCTTC. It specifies CASSPGQGSYNEQFF.

In nucleotides, the CDR3 is TGTGCCAGCAGTGCTTTGGGGGCATCGACCGGGGAGCTGTTTTTT. Encoded protein: CASSALGASTGELFF. This chain uses TRBV2 with TRBJ2-2, with D possibly matching TRBD1 (6 bases). The CDR3 sequence is 15 residues long. In germline, CDR1 is SNHLY, CDR2 FYNNEI. Trimming removed 4 bases from V and 5 bases from J, with 14 bases in between.

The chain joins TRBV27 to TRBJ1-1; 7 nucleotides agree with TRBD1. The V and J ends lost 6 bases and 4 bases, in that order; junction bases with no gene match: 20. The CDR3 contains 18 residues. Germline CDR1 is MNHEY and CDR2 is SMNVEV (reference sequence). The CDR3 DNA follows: TGTGCCAGCAGGGAGACAGGGCCCGGATTCTTTTCCGGCACTGAAGCTTTCTTT. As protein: CASRETGPGFFSGTEAFF.

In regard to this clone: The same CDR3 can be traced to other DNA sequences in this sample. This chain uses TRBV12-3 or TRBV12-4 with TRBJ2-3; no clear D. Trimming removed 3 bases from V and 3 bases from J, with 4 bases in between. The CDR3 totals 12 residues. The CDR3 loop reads CASSLSTDTQYF. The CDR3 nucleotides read TGTGCCAGCAGTTTGAGTACAGATACGCAGTATTTT.

DNA for the CDR3: TGTGCCAGCAGCCAGGAGGGTCCGCCTGGGGAAAAACTGTTTTTT. It specifies CASSQEGPPGEKLFF. The J gene is TRBJ1-4, the V gene TRBV3-1 (or the pseudogene TRBV3-2); D gene unclear. Germline V gene lookup returns CDR1 LGHDT and CDR2 YNNKEL (reference sequence). The length of the CDR3 is 15 residues. Trimming stripped 3 bases from V and 8 bases from J, with 16 bases between.

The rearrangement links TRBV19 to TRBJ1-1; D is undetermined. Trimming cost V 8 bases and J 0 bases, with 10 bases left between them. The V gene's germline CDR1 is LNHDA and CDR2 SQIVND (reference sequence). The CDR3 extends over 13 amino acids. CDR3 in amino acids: CASGVEVNTEAFF. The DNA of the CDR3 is TGTGCCAGTGGTGTTGAGGTGAACACTGAAGCTTTCTTT.

CDR3 sequence: CAWGRGAGDTDTQYF. CDR3 nucleotides: TGTGCCTGGGGCAGGGGAGCGGGGGACACAGATACGCAGTATTTT. V is TRBV30 and J is TRBJ2-3, with TRBD2 matching 8 bases. Germline CDR1 is GTSNPN and CDR2 is SVGIG (reference sequence). V trimming: 5 bases; J trimming: 2 bases; junction bases outside the gene matches: 9. The CDR3 spans 15 residues.

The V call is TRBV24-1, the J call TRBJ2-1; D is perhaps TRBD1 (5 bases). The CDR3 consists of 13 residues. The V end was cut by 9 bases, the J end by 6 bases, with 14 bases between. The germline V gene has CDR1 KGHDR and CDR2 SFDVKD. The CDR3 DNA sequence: TGTGCCACCCAGGGCCCCAGCTTCAATGAGCAGTTCTTC. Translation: CATQGPSFNEQFF.

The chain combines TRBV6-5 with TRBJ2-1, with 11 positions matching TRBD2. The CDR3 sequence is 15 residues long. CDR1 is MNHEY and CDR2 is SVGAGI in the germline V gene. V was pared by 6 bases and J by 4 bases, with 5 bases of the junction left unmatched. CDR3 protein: CASRRGLAGYNEQFF. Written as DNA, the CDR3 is TGTGCCAGCAGACGCGGACTAGCGGGTTACAATGAGCAGTTCTTC.

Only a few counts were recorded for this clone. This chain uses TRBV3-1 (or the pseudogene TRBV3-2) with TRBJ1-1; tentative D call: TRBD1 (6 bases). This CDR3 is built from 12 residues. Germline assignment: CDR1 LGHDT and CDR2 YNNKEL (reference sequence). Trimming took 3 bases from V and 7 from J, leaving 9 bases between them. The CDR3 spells CASSQGAGEAFF. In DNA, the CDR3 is TGTGCCAGCAGCCAGGGGGCGGGTGAAGCTTTCTTT.

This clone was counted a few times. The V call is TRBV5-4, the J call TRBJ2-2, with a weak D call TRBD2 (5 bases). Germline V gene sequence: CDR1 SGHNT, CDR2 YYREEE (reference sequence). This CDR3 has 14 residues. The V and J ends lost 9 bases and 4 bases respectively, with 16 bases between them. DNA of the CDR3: TGTGCCACTTCGAAGGAGGCGGGCACCGGGGAGCTGTTTTTT. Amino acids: CATSKEAGTGELFF.

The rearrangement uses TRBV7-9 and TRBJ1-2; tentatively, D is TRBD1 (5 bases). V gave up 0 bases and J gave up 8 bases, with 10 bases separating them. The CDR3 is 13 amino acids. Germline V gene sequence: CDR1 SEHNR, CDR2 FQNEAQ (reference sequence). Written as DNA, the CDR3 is TGTGCCAGCAGCTTAGCAGGGGTCGAAGGCTACACCTTC. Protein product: CASSLAGVEGYTF.

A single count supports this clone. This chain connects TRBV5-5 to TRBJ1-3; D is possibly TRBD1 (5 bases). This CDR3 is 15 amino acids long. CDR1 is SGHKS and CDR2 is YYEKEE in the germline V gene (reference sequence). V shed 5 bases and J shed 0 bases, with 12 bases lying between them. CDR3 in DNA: TGTGCCAGCAGTCTTACAGGAAACTCTGGAAACACCATATATTTT. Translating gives CASSLTGNSGNTIYF.

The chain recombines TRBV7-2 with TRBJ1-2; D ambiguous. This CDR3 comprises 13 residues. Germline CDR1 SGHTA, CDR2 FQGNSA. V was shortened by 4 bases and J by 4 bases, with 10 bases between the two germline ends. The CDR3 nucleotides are TGTGCCAGCAGCTATACAGAATCCTATGGCTACACCTTC. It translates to CASSYTESYGYTF.

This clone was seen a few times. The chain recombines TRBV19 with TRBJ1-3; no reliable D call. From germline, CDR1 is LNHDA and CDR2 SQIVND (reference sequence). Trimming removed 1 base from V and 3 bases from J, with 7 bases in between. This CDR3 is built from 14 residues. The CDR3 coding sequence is TGTGCCAGTAGTATAGGGGCAGTTGGAAACACCATATATTTT. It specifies CASSIGAVGNTIYF. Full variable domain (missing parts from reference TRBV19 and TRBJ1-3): DGGITQSPKYLFRKEGQNVTLSCEQNLNHDAMYWYRQDPGQGLRLIYYSQIVNDFQKGDIAEGYSVSREKKESFPLTVTSAQKNPTAFYLCASSIGAVGNTIYFGEGSWLTVV.

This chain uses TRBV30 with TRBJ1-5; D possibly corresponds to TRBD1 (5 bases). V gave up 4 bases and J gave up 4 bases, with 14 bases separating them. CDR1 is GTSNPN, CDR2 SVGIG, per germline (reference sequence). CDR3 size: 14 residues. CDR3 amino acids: CAWNTGIQNQPQHF. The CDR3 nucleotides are TGTGCCTGGAACACAGGTATCCAGAATCAGCCCCAGCATTTT.